The rows below give T cell receptor beta chains drawn from one sample of a study of blood T cell repertoires in COVID-19. The repertoire was sequenced with immunoSEQ multiplex PCR; TCRdb's copy has only in-frame clones and lacks some. The repertoire holds under 200,000 clones, with around 91% as singletons. The source material was PBMCs or T cells enriched from blood (not recorded which). These receptors came from a woman under 30 who had recovered from COVID-19. Both conserved end residues are part of each CDR3. Fields, in order: V gene, D gene, J gene, clone size, CDR3 DNA, CDR3 protein. A D gene is named only where the DNA matches it firmly. The size of a clone is reported for some rows only, either as once, few or many, or as a class for expanded clones.

>TRBV2|.|TRBJ2-2|.
TGTGCCAGCAGTGTCCAGGGCCGGAACACCGGGGAGCTGTTTTTT
CASSVQGRNTGELFF
>TRBV5-6|TRBD1|TRBJ1-2|.
TGTGCCAGCAGCCTTCCTACGGACAGGGGGGACTATGGCTACACCTTC
CASSLPTDRGDYGYTF
>TRBV30|TRBD1|TRBJ1-2|.
TGTGCCTGGATGGACAGGGGAGGTAGCCTATATCGTGGCTACACCTTC
CAWMDRGGSLYRGYTF
>TRBV2|.|TRBJ2-7|.
TGTGCCAGCAGTGTACTCCAGGGATCCTACGAGCAGTACTTC
CASSVLQGSYEQYF
>TRBV7-7|.|TRBJ2-1|few
TGTGCTAGCAGCCGAAGCGGGCCGGGCGCCTACAATGAGCAGTTCTTC
CASSRSGPGAYNEQFF
>TRBV13|TRBD2|TRBJ2-1|once
TGTGCCAGCAGCTTGGCGGGAGGGGGGTCCTACAATGAGCAGTTCTTC
CASSLAGGGSYNEQFF
>TRBV5-1|TRBD1|TRBJ2-7|.
TGCGCCAGCAGCTTTAGGCAGGGGGCGAACGAGCAGTACTTC
CASSFRQGANEQYF
>TRBV7-6|.|TRBJ2-1|.
TGTGCCGCCTCCCTTGGCGGAGGCCTGATCTTC
CAASLGGGLIF
>TRBV5-5|TRBD2|TRBJ2-7|.
TGTGCCAGCAGCCTCAGAGCGGGAGAACACTACGAGCAGTACTTC
CASSLRAGEHYEQYF
>TRBV7-8|.|TRBJ2-7|.
TGTGCCAGCAGCCCGTCGCGGCCAGCCTACGAGCAGTACTTC
CASSPSRPAYEQYF
>TRBV3-1/TRBV3-2|.|TRBJ2-2|.
TGTGCCAGCAGCACCCCTCAGAGGGTACACACCGGGGAGCTGTTTTTT
CASSTPQRVHTGELFF
>TRBV9|.|TRBJ1-1|.
TGTGCCAGCAGTGGAGGGACCCTGGGGGACACTGAAGCTTTCTTT
CASSGGTLGDTEAFF
>TRBV7-9|TRBD1|TRBJ2-2|.
TGTGCCAGCAGCCACCCCGGGACAGGGGGCCCGAACACCGGGGAGCTGTTTTTT
CASSHPGTGGPNTGELFF
>TRBV4-3|TRBD2|TRBJ2-1|.
TGCGCCAGCAGCCTGGGACTAGATTTTTCAAATGAGCAGTTCTTC
CASSLGLDFSNEQFF
>TRBV28|.|TRBJ1-2|.
TGTGCCAGCAGTTCACGCCGGTCTTTACAGGGTCGGGGCTACACCTTC
CASSSRRSLQGRGYTF
>TRBV5-1|.|TRBJ1-1|.
TGCGCCAGCGGGGGCGCGGGCACTGAAGCTTTCTTT
CASGGAGTEAFF
>TRBV7-9|.|TRBJ2-1|.
TGTGCCAGCAGCTTAGGCGCAGGGTCCGGTTGGAATGAGCAGTTCTTC
CASSLGAGSGWNEQFF
>TRBV11-2|.|TRBJ2-1|.
TGTGCCAGCAGCCGAGGGATCTACTCCTACAATGAGCAGTTCTTC
CASSRGIYSYNEQFF
>TRBV5-1|.|TRBJ1-2|once
TGCGCCAGCAGCTTGGATCTGGGGGCCGATGGCTACACCTTC
CASSLDLGADGYTF
>TRBV7-8|TRBD2|TRBJ2-2|.
TGTGCCAGCAGCATCCGGACTAGCGGGAGTTTGAGCACCGGGGAGCTGTTTTTT
CASSIRTSGSLSTGELFF
>TRBV19|TRBD1|TRBJ2-7|.
TGTGCCAGTCGACACGACGGGACAGGCCCCTACGAGCAGTACTTC
CASRHDGTGPYEQYF
>TRBV4-1|TRBD1|TRBJ2-7|.
TGCGCCAGCAGCCATCAGCCCGACAGGGAATCCTACGAGCAGTACTTC
CASSHQPDRESYEQYF
>TRBV7-2|.|TRBJ2-1|.
TGTGCCAGCAGCCTAGTCAGGGGCGTTTGGGATGAGCAGTTCTTC
CASSLVRGVWDEQFF
>TRBV7-2|.|TRBJ2-7|.
TGTGCCAGCAGCTTAGTTGCGGACACTACCTACGAGCAGTACTTC
CASSLVADTTYEQYF
>TRBV5-5|.|TRBJ2-3|.
TGTGCCAGCAGCTTGGGTCTCGGAGGTAGCACAGATACGCAGTATTTT
CASSLGLGGSTDTQYF
>TRBV27|.|TRBJ1-5|.
TGTGCCAGCGGGCTTTTAGAGCCCCAGCATTTT
CASGLLEPQHF
>TRBV9|.|TRBJ1-3|.
TGTGCCAGCACAGGATTTGGAAACACCATATATTTT
CASTGFGNTIYF
>TRBV3-1/TRBV3-2|TRBD2|TRBJ2-3|.
TGTGCCAGCAGCCTCCTAGGGGAGGGTATTACAGATACGCAGTATTTT
CASSLLGEGITDTQYF
>TRBV10-3|.|TRBJ1-3|once
TGTGCCATCAGTGAGTCACCCGGGGGGCCGGGTGGAAACACCATATATTTT
CAISESPGGPGGNTIYF
>TRBV28|.|TRBJ2-1|.
TGTGCCAGCAATCCCCCCCGGGATGTTTCGGGCAATGAGCAGTTCTTC
CASNPPRDVSGNEQFF
>TRBV21-1|.|TRBJ2-1|.
TGTGCCAGCAGCCCACCTTTCCCGGAGGGCTCGGCACCCGATGAGCAGTTCTTC
CASSPPFPEGSAPDEQFF
>TRBV27|.|TRBJ1-6|.
TGTGCCAGCAGTTTCCCGGGACAAGGATCACCCCTCCACTTT
CASSFPGQGSPLHF
>TRBV5-1|.|TRBJ2-7|.
TGCGCCAGCAGCTTACCCGGGCGCCAGGGCGAGCAGTACTTC
CASSLPGRQGEQYF
>TRBV5-1|TRBD1|TRBJ2-7|.
TGCGCCAGCAGTGCCGGTTGGGGACAGGGGACCTACGAGCAGTACTTC
CASSAGWGQGTYEQYF
>TRBV9|TRBD1|TRBJ1-5|.
TGTGCCAGCAGCGTAAGATTAGGACAGGGTCGATTCCAGCCCCAGCATTTT
CASSVRLGQGRFQPQHF
>TRBV6-5|TRBD1|TRBJ1-6|.
TGTGCCAGCACCCGACAGGGTGGATCACCCCTCCACTTT
CASTRQGGSPLHF
>TRBV7-9|.|TRBJ1-1|.
TGTGCCAGCAGCGAAATGGGGGGGAGAGGAGCTTTCTTT
CASSEMGGRGAFF
>TRBV28|TRBD1|TRBJ1-2|.
TGTGCCAGCAGTTCCGGGACAGGGGATTTTTATGGCTACACCTTC
CASSSGTGDFYGYTF
>TRBV6-5|.|TRBJ1-1|few
TGTGCCAGCAGTATTACAGAGAACACTGAAGCTTTCTTT
CASSITENTEAFF
>TRBV2|TRBD2|TRBJ2-3|.
TGTGCCAGCGAGTCGGGACTAGGGAGTACAGATACGCAGTATTTT
CASESGLGSTDTQYF
>TRBV18|TRBD1|TRBJ2-1|.
TGTGCCAGTCTCCAGGGGGACAGGGAGACCAATGAGCAGTTCTTC
CASLQGDRETNEQFF
>TRBV20-1|.|TRBJ1-2|.
TGCAGTGCTAGTAGCGGGGGCGATTTTCGAATCAGCTATGGCTACACCTTC
CSASSGGDFRISYGYTF
>TRBV7-9|TRBD1|TRBJ1-3|.
TGTGCCAGCAGCTTACCAGGGGGCGGCTCTGGAAACACCATATATTTT
CASSLPGGGSGNTIYF